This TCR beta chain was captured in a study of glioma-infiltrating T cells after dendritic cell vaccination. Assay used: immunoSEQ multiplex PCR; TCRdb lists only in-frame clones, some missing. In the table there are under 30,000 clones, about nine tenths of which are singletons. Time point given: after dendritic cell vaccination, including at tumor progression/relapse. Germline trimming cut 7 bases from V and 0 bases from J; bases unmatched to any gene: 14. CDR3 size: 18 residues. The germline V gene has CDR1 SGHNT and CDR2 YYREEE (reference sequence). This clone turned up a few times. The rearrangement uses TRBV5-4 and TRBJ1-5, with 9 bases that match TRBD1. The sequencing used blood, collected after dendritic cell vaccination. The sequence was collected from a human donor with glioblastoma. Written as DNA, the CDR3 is TGTGCCAGCCTCAAATCGAGACAGGGGGTTAATAGCAATCAGCCCCAGCATTTT. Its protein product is CASLKSRQGVNSNQPQHF. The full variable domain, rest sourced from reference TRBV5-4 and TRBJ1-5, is ETGVTQSPTHLIKTRGQQVTLRCSSQSGHNTVSWYQQALGQGPQFIFQYYREEENGRGNFPPRFSGLQFPNYSSELNVNALELDDSALYLCASLKSRQGVNSNQPQHFGDGTRLSIL.